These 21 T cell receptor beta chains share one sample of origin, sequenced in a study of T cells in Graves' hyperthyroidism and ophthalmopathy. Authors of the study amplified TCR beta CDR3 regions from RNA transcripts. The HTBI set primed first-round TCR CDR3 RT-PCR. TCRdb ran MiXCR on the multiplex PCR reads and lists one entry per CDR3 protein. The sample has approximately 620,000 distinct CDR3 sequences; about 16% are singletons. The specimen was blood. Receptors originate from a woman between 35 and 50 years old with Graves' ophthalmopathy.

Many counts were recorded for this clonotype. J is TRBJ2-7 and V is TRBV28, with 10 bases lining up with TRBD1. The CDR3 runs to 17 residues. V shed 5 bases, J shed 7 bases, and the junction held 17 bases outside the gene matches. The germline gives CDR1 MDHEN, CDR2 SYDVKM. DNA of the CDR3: TGTGCCAGCAGTCCTATAAATACCGGGACAGGGGTTCGGGAGCAGTACTTC. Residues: CASSPINTGTGVREQYF.

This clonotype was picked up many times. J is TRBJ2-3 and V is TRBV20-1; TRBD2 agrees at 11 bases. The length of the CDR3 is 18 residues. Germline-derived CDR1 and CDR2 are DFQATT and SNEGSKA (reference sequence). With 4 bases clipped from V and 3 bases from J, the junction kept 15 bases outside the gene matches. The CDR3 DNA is TGCAGTGCTACCCCCAGACTAGCGGGGTGGACGAAAACAGATACGCAGTATTTT. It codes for CSATPRLAGWTKTDTQYF.

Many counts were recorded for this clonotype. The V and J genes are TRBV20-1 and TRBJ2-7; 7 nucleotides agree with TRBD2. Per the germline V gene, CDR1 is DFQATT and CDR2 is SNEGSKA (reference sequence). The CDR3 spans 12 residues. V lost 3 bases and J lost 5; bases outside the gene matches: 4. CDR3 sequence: CSARWGGHEQYF. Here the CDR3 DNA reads TGCAGTGCTAGGTGGGGGGGTCACGAGCAGTACTTC.

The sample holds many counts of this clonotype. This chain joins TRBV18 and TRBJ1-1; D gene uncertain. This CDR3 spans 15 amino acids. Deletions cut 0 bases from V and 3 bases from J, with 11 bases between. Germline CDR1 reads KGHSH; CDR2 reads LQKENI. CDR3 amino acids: CASSPPGHQDTEAFF. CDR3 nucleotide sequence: TGTGCCAGCTCACCACCGGGCCACCAAGACACTGAAGCTTTCTTT.

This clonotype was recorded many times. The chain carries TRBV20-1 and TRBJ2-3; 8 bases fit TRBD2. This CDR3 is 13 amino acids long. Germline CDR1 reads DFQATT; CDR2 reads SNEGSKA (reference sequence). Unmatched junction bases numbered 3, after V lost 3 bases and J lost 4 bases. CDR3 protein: CSASGGGADTQYF. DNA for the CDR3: TGCAGTGCTAGCGGGGGGGGGGCAGATACGCAGTATTTT.

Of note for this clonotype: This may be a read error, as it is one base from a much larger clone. CDR3 in amino acids: CASSQDRPVNTIYF. The CDR3 DNA reads as TGTGCCAGCAGCCAAGATCGGCCTGTAAACACCATATATTTT. The chain carries TRBV3-1 and TRBJ1-3, with no clear D. CDR1 is LGHDT and CDR2 is YNNKEL in the germline V gene (reference sequence). The CDR3 length is 14 residues. V was shortened by 0 bases and J by 6 bases, with 9 bases between the two germline ends.

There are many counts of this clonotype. The CDR3 region has the DNA TGTGCCAGCTCACGGGAAGCGGCAAACACTGAAGCTTTCTTT. It is translated as CASSREAANTEAFF. The chain has TRBV18 and TRBJ1-1, with unresolved D. Germline-derived CDR1 and CDR2 are KGHSH and LQKENI. The CDR3 is made up of 14 amino acids. V lost 4 bases and J 2 bases, leaving 11 bases between the germline ends. The full variable domain, completed using reference TRBV18 and TRBJ1-1, is NAGVMQNPRHLVRRRGQEARLRCSPMKGHSHVYWYRQLPEEGLKFMVYLQKENIIDESGMPKERFSAEFPKEGPSILRIQQVVRGDSAAYFCASSREAANTEAFFGQGTRLTVV.

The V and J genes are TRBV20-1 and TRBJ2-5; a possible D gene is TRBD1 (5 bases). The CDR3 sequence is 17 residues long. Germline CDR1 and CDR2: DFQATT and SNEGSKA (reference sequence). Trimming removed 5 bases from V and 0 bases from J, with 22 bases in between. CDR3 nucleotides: TGCAGTGCTCCTCCTGTTAATACGAAGGGGTACCAAGAGACCCAGTACTTC. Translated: CSAPPVNTKGYQETQYF.

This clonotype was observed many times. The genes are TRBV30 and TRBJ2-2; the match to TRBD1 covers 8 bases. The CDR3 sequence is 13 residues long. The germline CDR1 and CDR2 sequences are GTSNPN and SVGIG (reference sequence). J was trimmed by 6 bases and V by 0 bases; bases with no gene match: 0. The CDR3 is CAWSVQGAGELFF. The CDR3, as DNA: TGTGCCTGGAGTGTACAGGGGGCCGGGGAGCTGTTTTTT. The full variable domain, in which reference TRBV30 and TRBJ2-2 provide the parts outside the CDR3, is SQTIHQWPATLVQPVGSPLSLECTVEGTSNPNLYWYRQAAGRGLQLLFYSVGIGQISSEVPQNLSASRPQDRQFILSSKKLLLSDSGFYLCAWSVQGAGELFFGEGSRLTVL.

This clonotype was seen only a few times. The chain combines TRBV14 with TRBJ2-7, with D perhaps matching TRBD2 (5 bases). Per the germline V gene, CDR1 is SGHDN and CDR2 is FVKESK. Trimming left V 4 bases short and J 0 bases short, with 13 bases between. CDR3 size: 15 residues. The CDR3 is CASSPIGESSYEQYF. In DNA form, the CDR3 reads TGTGCCAGCAGCCCCATCGGGGAGAGCTCCTACGAGCAGTACTTC.

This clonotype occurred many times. In DNA form, the CDR3 reads TGTGCCACCAGTGGCCCCTTAAGTAGCGGCGGCCAAGAGACCCAGTACTTC. It encodes CATSGPLSSGGQETQYF. The chain carries TRBV24-1 and TRBJ2-5; weak D call: TRBD2 (6 bases). Trimming left V 5 bases short and J 1 base short, with 19 bases between. The CDR3 is made up of 17 amino acids. From germline, CDR1 is KGHDR and CDR2 SFDVKD.

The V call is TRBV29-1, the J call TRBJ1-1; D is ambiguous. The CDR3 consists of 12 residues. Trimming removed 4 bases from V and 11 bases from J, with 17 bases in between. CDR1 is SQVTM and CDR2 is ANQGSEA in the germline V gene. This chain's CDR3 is CSVVLNEDGAFF. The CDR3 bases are TGCAGCGTTGTCCTGAATGAGGATGGGGCTTTCTTT.

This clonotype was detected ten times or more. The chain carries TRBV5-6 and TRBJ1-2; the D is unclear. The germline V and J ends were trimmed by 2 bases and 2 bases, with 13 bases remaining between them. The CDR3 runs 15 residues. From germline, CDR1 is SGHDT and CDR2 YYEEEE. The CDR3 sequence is CASSLRALPNYGYTF. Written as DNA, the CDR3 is TGTGCCAGCAGCTTAAGGGCCCTACCAAACTATGGCTACACCTTC.

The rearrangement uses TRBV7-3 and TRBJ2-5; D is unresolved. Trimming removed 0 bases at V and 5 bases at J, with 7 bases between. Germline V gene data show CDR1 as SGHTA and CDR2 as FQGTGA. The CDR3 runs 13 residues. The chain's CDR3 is CASSLTPGETQYF. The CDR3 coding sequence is TGTGCCAGCAGCTTAACCCCCGGTGAGACCCAGTACTTC.

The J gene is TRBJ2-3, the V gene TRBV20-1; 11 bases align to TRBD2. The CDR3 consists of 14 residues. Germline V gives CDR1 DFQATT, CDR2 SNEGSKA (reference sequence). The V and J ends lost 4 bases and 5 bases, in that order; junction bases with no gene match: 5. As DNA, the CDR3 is TGCAGTGCTATAGCGGGAGGGCCGAGAGATACGCAGTATTTT. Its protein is CSAIAGGPRDTQYF.

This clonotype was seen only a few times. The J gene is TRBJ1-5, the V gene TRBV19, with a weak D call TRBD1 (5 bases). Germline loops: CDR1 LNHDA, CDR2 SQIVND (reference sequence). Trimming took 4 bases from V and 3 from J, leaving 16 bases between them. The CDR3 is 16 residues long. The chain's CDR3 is CASSRGSISNNQPQHF. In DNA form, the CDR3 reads TGTGCCAGTAGTAGGGGGTCCATTTCGAACAATCAGCCCCAGCATTTT.

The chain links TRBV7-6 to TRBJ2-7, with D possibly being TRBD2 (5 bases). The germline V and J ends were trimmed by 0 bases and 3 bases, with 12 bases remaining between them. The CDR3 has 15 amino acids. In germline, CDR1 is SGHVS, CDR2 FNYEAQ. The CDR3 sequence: CASSLASDLIYEQYF. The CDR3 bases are TGTGCCAGCAGCTTAGCTAGCGACCTGATCTACGAGCAGTACTTC.

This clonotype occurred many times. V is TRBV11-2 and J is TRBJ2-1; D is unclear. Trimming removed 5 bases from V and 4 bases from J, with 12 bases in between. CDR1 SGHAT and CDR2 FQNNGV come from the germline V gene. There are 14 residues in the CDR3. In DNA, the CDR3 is TGTGCCAGCAGCCCCCGGGCCGCTTACAATGAGCAGTTCTTC. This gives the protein CASSPRAAYNEQFF.

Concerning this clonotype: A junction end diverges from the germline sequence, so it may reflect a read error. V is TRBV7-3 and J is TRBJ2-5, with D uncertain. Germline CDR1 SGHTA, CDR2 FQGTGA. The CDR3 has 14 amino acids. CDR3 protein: CASSSRPQQGTQYF. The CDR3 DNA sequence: TGTGCCAGCAGCTCCCGACCTCAGCAAGGGACCCAGTACTTC.

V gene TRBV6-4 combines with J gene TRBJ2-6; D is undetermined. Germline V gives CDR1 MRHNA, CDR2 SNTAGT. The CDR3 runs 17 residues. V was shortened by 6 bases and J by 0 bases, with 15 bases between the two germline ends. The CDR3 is CASSGRYPGSGANVLTF. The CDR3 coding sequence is TGTGCCAGCAGCGGCCGCTACCCTGGCTCTGGGGCCAACGTCCTGACTTTC.

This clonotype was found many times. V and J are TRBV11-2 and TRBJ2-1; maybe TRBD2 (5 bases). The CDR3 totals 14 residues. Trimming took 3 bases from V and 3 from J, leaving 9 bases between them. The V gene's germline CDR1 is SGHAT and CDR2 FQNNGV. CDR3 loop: CASSLDGNYNEQFF. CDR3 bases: TGTGCCAGCAGCTTGGACGGGAACTACAATGAGCAGTTCTTC.